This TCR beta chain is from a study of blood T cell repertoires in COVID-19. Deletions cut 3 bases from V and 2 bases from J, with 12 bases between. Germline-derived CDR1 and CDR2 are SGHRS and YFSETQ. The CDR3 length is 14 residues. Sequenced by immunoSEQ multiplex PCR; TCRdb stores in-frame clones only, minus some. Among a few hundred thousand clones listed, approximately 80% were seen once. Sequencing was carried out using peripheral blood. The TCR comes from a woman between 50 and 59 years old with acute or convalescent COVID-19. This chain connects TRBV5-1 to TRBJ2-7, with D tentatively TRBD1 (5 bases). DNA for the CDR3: TGCGCCAGCAGCTCGCAGGGTTCTACCTACGAGCAGTACTTC. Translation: CASSSQGSTYEQYF. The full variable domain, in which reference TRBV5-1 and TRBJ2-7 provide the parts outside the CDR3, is KAGVTQTPRYLIKTRGQQVTLSCSPISGHRSVSWYQQTPGQGLQFLFEYFSETQRNKGNFPGRFSGRQFSNSRSEMNVSTLELGDSALYLCASSSQGSTYEQYFGPGTRLTVT.